This T cell receptor beta chain is drawn from a study of early T cells in non-severe SARS-CoV-2 infection. Background on the study: Chains from this unsorted whole-blood bulk RNA could not be paired.

Individual cDNA molecules carried attached unique molecular identifiers. One entry per CDR3 protein, called by TCRdb with MiXCR from the 5' RACE reads. The data show about 62,000 distinct CDR3 sequences, less than 10% seen once. This clonotype was detected only a few times. The antigen is not known. A read error may produce the germline difference seen at one junction end. The germline V gene encodes CDR1 MNHNS and CDR2 SASEGT. CDR3 length: 13 amino acids. Study-level points and caveats: CD4 and private specificities were missed by VDJdb matching, which favored anti-spike CD8 responses.

The chain uses TRBV6-1 and TRBJ1-2; D is unclear. Sequenced material: whole blood. This TCR was sampled from an adult who was a healthcare worker with PCR-confirmed SARS-CoV-2 infection or an uninfected control (not recorded which). As DNA, the CDR3 is TGTGCCAGCAGTGAAAGTCGGATGGAACAGTCCGCCTTC. Its translation is CASSESRMEQSAF.